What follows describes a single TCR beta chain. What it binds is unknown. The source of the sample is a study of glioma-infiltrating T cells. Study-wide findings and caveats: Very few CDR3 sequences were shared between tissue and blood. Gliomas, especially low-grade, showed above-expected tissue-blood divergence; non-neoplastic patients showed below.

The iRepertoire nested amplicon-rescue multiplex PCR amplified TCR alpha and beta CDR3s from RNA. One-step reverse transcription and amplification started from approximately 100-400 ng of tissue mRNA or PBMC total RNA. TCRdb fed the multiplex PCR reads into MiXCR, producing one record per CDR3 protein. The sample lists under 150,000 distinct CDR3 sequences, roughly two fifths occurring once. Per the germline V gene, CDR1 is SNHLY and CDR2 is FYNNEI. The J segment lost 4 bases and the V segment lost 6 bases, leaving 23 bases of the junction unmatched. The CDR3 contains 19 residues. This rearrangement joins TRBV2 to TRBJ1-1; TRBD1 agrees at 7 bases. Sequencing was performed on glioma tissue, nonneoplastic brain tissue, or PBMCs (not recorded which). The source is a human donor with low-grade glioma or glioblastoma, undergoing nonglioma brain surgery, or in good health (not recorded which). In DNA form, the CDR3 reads TGTGCCAGCAGCTTATTGAGGGGGCTCTTTCGAGTTGAAGTCACTGAAGCTTTCTTT. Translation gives CASSLLRGLFRVEVTEAFF.